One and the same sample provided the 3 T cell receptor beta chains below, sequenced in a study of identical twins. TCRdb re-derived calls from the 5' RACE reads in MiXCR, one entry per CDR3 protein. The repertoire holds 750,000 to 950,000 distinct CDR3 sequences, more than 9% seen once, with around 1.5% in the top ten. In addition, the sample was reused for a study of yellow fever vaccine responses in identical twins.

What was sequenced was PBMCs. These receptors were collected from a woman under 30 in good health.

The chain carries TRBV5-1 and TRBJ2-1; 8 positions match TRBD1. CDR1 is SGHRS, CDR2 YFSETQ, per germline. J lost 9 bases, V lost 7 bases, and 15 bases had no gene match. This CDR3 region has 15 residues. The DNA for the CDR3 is TGCGCCAGCGCCCCCCTCACAGGGGGTAAAAGTGAGCAGTTCTTC. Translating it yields CASAPLTGGKSEQFF.

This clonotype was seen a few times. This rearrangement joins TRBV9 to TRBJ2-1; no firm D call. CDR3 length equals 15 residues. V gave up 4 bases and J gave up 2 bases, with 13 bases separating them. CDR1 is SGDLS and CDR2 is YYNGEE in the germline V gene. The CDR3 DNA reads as TGTGCCAGCAGCCCCGCCCCGGGCCCCTACAATGAGCAGTTCTTC. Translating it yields CASSPAPGPYNEQFF.

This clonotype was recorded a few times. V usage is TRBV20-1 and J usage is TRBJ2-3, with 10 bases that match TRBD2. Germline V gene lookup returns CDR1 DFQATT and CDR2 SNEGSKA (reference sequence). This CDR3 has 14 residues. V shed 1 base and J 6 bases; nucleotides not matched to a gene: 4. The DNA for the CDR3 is TGCAGTGCTAGAGCGGCTAGCGGGGGTGATACGCAGTATTTT. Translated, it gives CSARAASGGDTQYF.